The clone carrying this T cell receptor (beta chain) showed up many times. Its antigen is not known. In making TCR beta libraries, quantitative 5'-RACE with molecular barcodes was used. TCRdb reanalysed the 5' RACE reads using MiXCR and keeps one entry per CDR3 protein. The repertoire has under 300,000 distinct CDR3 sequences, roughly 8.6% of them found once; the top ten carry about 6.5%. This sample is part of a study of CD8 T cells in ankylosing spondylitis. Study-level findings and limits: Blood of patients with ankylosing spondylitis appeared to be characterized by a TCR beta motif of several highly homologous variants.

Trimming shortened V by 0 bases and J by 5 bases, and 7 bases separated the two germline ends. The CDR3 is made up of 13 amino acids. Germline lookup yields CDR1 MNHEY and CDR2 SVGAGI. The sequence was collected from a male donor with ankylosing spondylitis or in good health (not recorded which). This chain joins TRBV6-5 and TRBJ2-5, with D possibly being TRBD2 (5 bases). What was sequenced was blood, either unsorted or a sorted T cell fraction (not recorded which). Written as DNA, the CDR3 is TGTGCCAGCAGTTACTCCGGCGGGGAGACCCAGTACTTC. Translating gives CASSYSGGETQYF.